There are a few counts of the clone carrying this T cell receptor (beta chain). The antigen is undetermined. V was clipped by 2 bases and J by 2 bases, with 13 bases between them. The CDR3 is 15 residues long. Germline-derived CDR1 and CDR2 are SGHTA and FQGNSA. This sample was taken from a study of glioma-infiltrating T cells. Study-level information: WHO grade II oligodendrogliomas or astrocytomas, plus non-recurrent WHO grade IV glioblastomas, were sampled.

The iRepertoire nested amplicon-rescue multiplex PCR amplified TCR alpha and beta CDR3s from RNA. TCRdb redid the calling of the multiplex PCR reads with MiXCR, one entry per CDR3 protein. The repertoire holds approximately 400,000 distinct CDR3 sequences, with less than 50% as singletons. Study results and caveats: Shared blood CDR3 signature motifs marked patients with low tissue-blood divergence. Very few CDR3 sequences were shared between tissue and blood.

The chain combines TRBV7-2 with TRBJ2-7; D remains unclear. This TCR came from a human donor with low-grade glioma or glioblastoma, undergoing nonglioma brain surgery, or in good health (not recorded which). The sequenced material came from glioma tissue, nonneoplastic brain tissue, or PBMCs (not recorded which). CDR3 protein: CASSLTNGGAYEQYF. CDR3 nucleotides: TGTGCCAGCAGCTTAACCAACGGCGGTGCCTACGAGCAGTACTTC.